Below, one T cell receptor (beta chain) is given with its context. These data come from a study of T-cell memory formation after mild COVID-19. V shed 4 bases and J 2 bases; nucleotides not matched to a gene: 7. This CDR3 has 16 residues. Germline V gives CDR1 SEHNR, CDR2 FQNEAQ (reference sequence). TCRdb itself ran the 5' RACE reads through MiXCR, one entry per CDR3 protein. The sample holds some 340,000 distinct CDR3 sequences, approximately 12% seen once. V usage is TRBV7-9 and J usage is TRBJ2-5; 10 bases are a match to TRBD2. This TCR was sampled from a man younger than 35 who had mild COVID-19 (a few samples of this study predate the infection). Cell type and time point are not known. Material for sequencing was PBMCs or a T cell subset sorted from them (not recorded which). DNA for the CDR3: TGTGCCAGCAGCTCAAGGGGACTAGCGCTTCAAGAGACCCAGTACTTC. Protein sequence: CASSSRGLALQETQYF.